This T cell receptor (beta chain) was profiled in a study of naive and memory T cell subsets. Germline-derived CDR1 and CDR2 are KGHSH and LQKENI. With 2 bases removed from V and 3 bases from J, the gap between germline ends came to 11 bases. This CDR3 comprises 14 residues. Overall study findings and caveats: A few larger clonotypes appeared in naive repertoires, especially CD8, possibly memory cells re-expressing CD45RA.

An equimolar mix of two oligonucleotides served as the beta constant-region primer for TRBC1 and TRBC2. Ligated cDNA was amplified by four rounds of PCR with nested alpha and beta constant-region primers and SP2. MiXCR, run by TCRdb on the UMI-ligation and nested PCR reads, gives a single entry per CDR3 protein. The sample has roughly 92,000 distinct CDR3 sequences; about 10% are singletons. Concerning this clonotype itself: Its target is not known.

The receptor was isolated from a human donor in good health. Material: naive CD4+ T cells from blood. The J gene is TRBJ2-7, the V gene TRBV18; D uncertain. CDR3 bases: TGTGCCAGCTCACCAGAAATGGTAAACTACGAGCAGTACTTC. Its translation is CASSPEMVNYEQYF.